This T cell receptor beta chain comes out of a study of control samples from healthy donors and cancer patients. Germline CDR1 and CDR2: GTSNPN and SVGIG (reference sequence). V was pared by 2 bases and J by 1 base, with 14 bases of the junction left unmatched. CDR3 length equals 18 residues. TCRdb's table, derived via immunoSEQ multiplex PCR, lists solely in-frame clones and lacks some. The profile shows some 71,000 clones, around 92% of them singletons. This receptor was identified in a man in his fifties or sixties with lung cancer. The chain is built from TRBV30 and TRBJ1-5; 7 bases align to TRBD1. Source material: PBMCs. The CDR3 loop is CAWSFHNPGQRSNQPQHF. CDR3 DNA sequence: TGTGCCTGGAGTTTCCATAATCCGGGACAGAGAAGCAATCAGCCCCAGCATTTT.